What follows describes a single T cell receptor (beta chain). This sample is drawn from a study of blood T cell repertoires in COVID-19. At the level of the study: Material from acute and convalescent COVID-19 was sourced from the United States, Italy and Spain. Sample material is recorded as cDNA or gDNA derived from T cells, B-cell-depleted T cells, or PBMCs.

The germline CDR1 and CDR2 sequences are GTSNPN and SVGIG (reference sequence). The trim removed 5 bases at V and 9 bases at J, leaving 10 bases unmatched. The CDR3 contains 14 residues. Source study methods: How many nucleated cells were present was estimated from reference gene primer amplification. This table comes from immunoSEQ multiplex PCR, and its TCRdb copy is limited to in-frame clones, with some not included. V and J calls and clone size come straight from that table; D and trimming were deduced from the DNA. The profile shows 170,000 or so clones, about 88% of them singletons. The source of this sequence is a man aged 40-50 years with active or convalescent COVID-19. This chain connects TRBV30 to TRBJ2-1; 10 bases match TRBD2. The specimen sequenced was peripheral blood. CDR3 sequence: CAWAKGLAIAEQFF. As DNA, the CDR3 is TGTGCCTGGGCTAAGGGACTAGCGATAGCTGAGCAGTTCTTC. The full variable domain, in which reference TRBV30 and TRBJ2-1 provide the parts outside the CDR3, is SQTIHQWPATLVQPVGSPLSLECTVEGTSNPNLYWYRQAAGRGLQLLFYSVGIGQISSEVPQNLSASRPQDRQFILSSKKLLLSDSGFYLCAWAKGLAIAEQFFGPGTRLTVL.